This T cell receptor (beta chain) originates from a study of T cell responses to AZD1222 COVID-19 vaccine. Assay: immunoSEQ multiplex PCR; the TCRdb copy retains only in-frame clones and omits some. Here the sample spans 210,000 or so clones, less than 95% being singletons. Study results and caveats: Most donors were white British, females outnumbered males, and clonal diversity was possibly underestimated. Reports indicate that nearly half of spike-specific TCRs are directed at unmutated variant regions. There were vaccine-associated CD4 TCRs across spike, dominant at 160-218 and 743-854.

CDR1 is SGHVS, CDR2 FQNEAQ, per germline. The CDR3 loop spans 13 amino acids. V was cut by 5 bases and J by 3 bases, with 11 bases left in between. Points on this clone: The antigen is not known.

This sequence was found in an adult who received the MenACWY meningococcal vaccine as a control. This sample comprised peripheral blood, obtained 28 days after the second dose of the MenACWY control vaccine. The rearrangement joins TRBV7-8 to TRBJ2-7; D uncertain. CDR3 sequence (DNA): TGTGCCAGCAGCCAAAAGGGTGGCTACGAGCAGTACTTC. This sequence encodes CASSQKGGYEQYF.